This TCR beta chain is drawn from a study of blood T cell repertoires in COVID-19. Germline assignment: CDR1 GTSNPN and CDR2 SVGIG (reference sequence). The CDR3 extends over 12 amino acids. Trimming left V 0 bases short and J 1 base short, with 4 bases between. A note on this clone: This same CDR3 is encoded by further DNA sequences in the sample.

Under the authors' procedure: How many nucleated cells were present was estimated from reference gene primer amplification. Clones were read by immunoSEQ multiplex PCR, and TCRdb kept only the in-frame ones, dropping some. The DNA was the basis for D and trimming; V, J and clone size are from that table. The sample lists approximately 250,000 clones, around 84% occurring once. The TCR comes from a woman in her 40s who had recovered from COVID-19. Sequencing was carried out using peripheral blood. The chain carries TRBV30 and TRBJ2-7; no firm D call. The CDR3 region has the DNA TGTGCCTGGAGTGTTACTTCCTACGAGCAGTACTTC. It yields the protein CAWSVTSYEQYF. The entire variable domain, with the rest obtained from reference TRBV30 and TRBJ2-7, is as follows: SQTIHQWPATLVQPVGSPLSLECTVEGTSNPNLYWYRQAAGRGLQLLFYSVGIGQISSEVPQNLSASRPQDRQFILSSKKLLLSDSGFYLCAWSVTSYEQYFGPGTRLTVT.